One and the same sample provided the 13 T cell receptor beta chains below, sequenced in a study of T cell repertoires in cytomegalovirus infection. TCRdb re-called the reads with MiXCR, one entry per CDR3 protein. The sample carries 150,000 to 200,000 distinct CDR3 sequences, over 15% recorded once. Sequences were obtained from CD8+ T cells from PBMCs. All receptors derive from a human donor in good health (CMV status not recorded). Some clones in this sample may be carry-over from other donors' samples.

This clonotype was found a few times. The J gene is TRBJ2-3, the V gene TRBV20-1; D is undetermined. Trimming pared 1 base from V and 0 bases from J, leaving 11 bases between. Germline CDR1 and CDR2: DFQATT and SNEGSKA (reference sequence). CDR3 length: 15 residues. CDR3 in DNA: TGCAGTGCTAGAGGCGCAGGTACTAGCACAGATACGCAGTATTTT. It specifies CSARGAGTSTDTQYF.

In this sample, this clonotype turned up many times. The CDR3 spells CATSDQGPGRGELFF. The CDR3 nucleotides are TGTGCCACCAGTGACCAGGGACCGGGCCGCGGGGAGCTGTTTTTT. V gene TRBV24-1 combines with J gene TRBJ2-2; the D gene could be TRBD1 or TRBD2 (5 bases each). Trimming shortened V by 4 bases and J by 7 bases, and 15 bases separated the two germline ends. The CDR3 length is 15 residues. Germline V gene lookup returns CDR1 KGHDR and CDR2 SFDVKD.

The V and J genes are TRBV12-3 or TRBV12-4 and TRBJ1-1; D perhaps matches TRBD1 (5 bases). V was trimmed by 3 bases and J by 4 bases, leaving 9 bases between them. The CDR3 sequence is 13 residues long. The CDR3 reads CASSFVGLTEAFF. As DNA, the CDR3 is TGTGCCAGCAGTTTCGTGGGGCTCACTGAAGCTTTCTTT.

CDR3 sequence (DNA): TGTGCCAGCACTCACCGCCTGGACAGGGGAGAGGAGACCCAGTACTTC. Protein product: CASTHRLDRGEETQYF. The gene calls are TRBV6-2 or TRBV6-3 and TRBJ2-5, with 9 bases fitting TRBD1. The CDR3 covers 16 residues. Germline CDR1 and CDR2: MNHEY and SVGEGT. J lost 5 bases, V lost 7 bases, and 14 bases had no gene match.

This clonotype turned up a few times. The chain couples TRBV11-2 to TRBJ2-1, with D possibly being TRBD2 (6 bases). CDR1 is SGHAT, CDR2 FQNNGV, per germline. The CDR3 is 15 residues long. V was clipped by 0 bases and J by 4 bases, with 10 bases between them. CDR3 sequence: CASSLDLGLYNEQFF. The DNA for the CDR3 is TGTGCCAGCAGCTTAGATTTGGGACTGTACAATGAGCAGTTCTTC.

There are a few counts of this clonotype. The gene calls are TRBV12-3 or TRBV12-4 and TRBJ2-7; D perhaps matches TRBD1 (5 bases). This CDR3 is built from 13 residues. V was pared by 4 bases and J by 4 bases, with 11 bases between. In DNA, the CDR3 is TGTGCCAGCAGTTGGGGAAAGGGGTACGAGCAGTACTTC. Protein sequence: CASSWGKGYEQYF.

The sample holds a few counts of this clonotype. CDR3 DNA: TGTGCCAGCAGCTCGGGACAGGGTGGTCGCTCACCCCTCCACTTT. Translating gives CASSSGQGGRSPLHF. The V call is TRBV7-9, the J call TRBJ1-6, with TRBD1 matching 9 bases. Germline V CDR1 and CDR2: SEHNR, FQNEAQ (reference sequence). This CDR3 contains 15 residues. V was clipped by 4 bases and J by 10 bases; unmatched bases: 8.

In its sample, this clonotype was seen a few times. The chain recombines TRBV2 with TRBJ2-7; 9 bases fit TRBD1. This CDR3 has 12 amino acids. Germline assignment: CDR1 SNHLY and CDR2 FYNNEI. The V and J ends lost 8 bases and 5 bases, in that order; junction bases with no gene match: 4. CDR3 in DNA: TGTGCCAGCCGGGACAGGGTCGACGAGCAGTACTTC. Translated: CASRDRVDEQYF. The complete variable domain, with remaining parts taken from reference TRBV2 and TRBJ2-7, reads EPEVTQTPSHQVTQMGQEVILRCVPISNHLYFYWYRQILGQKVEFLVSFYNNEISEKSEIFDDQFSVERPDGSNFTLKIRSTKLEDSAMYFCASRDRVDEQYFGPGTRLTVT.

This clonotype was observed a few times. The V call is TRBV28, the J call TRBJ2-7, with D possibly being TRBD2 (6 bases). Germline V gene data show CDR1 as MDHEN and CDR2 as SYDVKM. Between the trimmed V and J ends, which lost 7 bases and 6 bases, there was a span of 19 bases. This CDR3 region has 14 residues. CDR3 nucleotides: TGTGCCAGCACCCTTTCGCCTAGCGTAGGCGAGCAGTACTTC. As protein: CASTLSPSVGEQYF.

This clonotype was seen a few times. V and J are TRBV6-1 and TRBJ2-4; a possible D gene is TRBD2 (6 bases). Germline V gene data show CDR1 as MNHNS and CDR2 as SASEGT. The CDR3 length is 14 residues. V was clipped by 8 bases and J by 8 bases, with 19 bases between them. This CDR3 is CASGGGESPHIQYF. The CDR3 nucleotides read TGTGCCAGCGGTGGAGGGGAGAGCCCCCACATTCAGTACTTC.

This clonotype has a handful of counts. The chain couples TRBV7-2 to TRBJ2-7, with D hard to call. Germline V lookup: CDR1 SGHTA, CDR2 FQGNSA. Between the trimmed V and J ends, which lost 5 bases and 2 bases, there was a span of 16 bases. The CDR3 has 15 residues. CDR3 DNA sequence: TGTGCCAGCAGCGGACCCGGTTGGCGCACCTACGAGCAGTACTTC. Protein: CASSGPGWRTYEQYF.

In this sample, this clonotype turned up a few times. The chain carries TRBV7-9 and TRBJ1-3, with unresolved D. CDR1 SEHNR and CDR2 FQNEAQ come from the germline V gene (reference sequence). The V and J ends lost 5 bases and 2 bases respectively, with 10 bases between them. CDR3 length: 14 residues. The CDR3 DNA reads as TGTGCCAGCAGCCCTCATAAAACTGGAAACACCATATATTTT. Its protein product is CASSPHKTGNTIYF. The full variable domain, its missing parts supplied by reference TRBV7-9 and TRBJ1-3, is DTGVSQNPRHKITKRGQNVTFRCDPISEHNRLYWYRQTLGQGPEFLTYFQNEAQLEKSRLLSDRFSAERPKGSFSTLEIQRTEQGDSAMYLCASSPHKTGNTIYFGEGSWLTVV.

The J gene is TRBJ2-7, the V gene TRBV25-1; possible D gene TRBD2, 5 bases. Germline CDR1 is MGHDK and CDR2 is SYGVNS. Trimming took off 5 bases at V and 3 bases at J, with 14 bases between the two ends. The CDR3 contains 14 residues. The CDR3 nucleotides read TGTGCCAGCAGTTACGGGATTAATCTCTACGAGCAGTACTTC. Protein: CASSYGINLYEQYF.